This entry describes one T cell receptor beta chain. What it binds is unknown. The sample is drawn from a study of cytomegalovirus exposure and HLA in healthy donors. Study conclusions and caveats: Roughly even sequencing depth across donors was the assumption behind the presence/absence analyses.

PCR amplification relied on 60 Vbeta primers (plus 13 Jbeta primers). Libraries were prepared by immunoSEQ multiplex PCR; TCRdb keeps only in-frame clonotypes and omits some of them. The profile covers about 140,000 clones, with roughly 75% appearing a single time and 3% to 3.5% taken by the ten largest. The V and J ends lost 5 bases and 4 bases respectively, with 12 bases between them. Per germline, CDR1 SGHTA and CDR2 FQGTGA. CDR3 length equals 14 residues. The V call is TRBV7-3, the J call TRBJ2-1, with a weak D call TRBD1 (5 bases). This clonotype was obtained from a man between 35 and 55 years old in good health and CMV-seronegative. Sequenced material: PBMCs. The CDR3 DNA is TGTGCCAGCAGCCCTTCGACAGTTTACAATGAGCAGTTCTTC. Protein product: CASSPSTVYNEQFF. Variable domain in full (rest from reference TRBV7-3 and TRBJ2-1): GAGVSQTPSNKVTEKGKYVELRCDPISGHTALYWYRQSLGQGPEFLIYFQGTGAADDSGLPNDRFFAVRPEGSVSTLKIQRTERGDSAVYLCASSPSTVYNEQFFGPGTRLTVL.